One T cell receptor beta chain is described in this entry. Its specificity is not known. The entry originates in a study of cytomegalovirus exposure and HLA in healthy donors. Whole-study results and caveats: An ancestry cluster, one associated with Asian ancestry, reportedly showed fewer N-insertions than the roughly 610-donor mean in a later analysis.

Both 60 Vbeta primers and 13 Jbeta primers went into the PCR. Some clones are missing from TCRdb's copy, which holds only in-frame ones; the method was immunoSEQ multiplex PCR. Seen here are 80,000 to 100,000 clones, 81% observed once, and the top ten hold approximately 1.5%. The trim removed 6 bases at V and 4 bases at J, leaving 5 bases unmatched. CDR1 is MNHEY and CDR2 is SVGAGI in the germline V gene. This CDR3 spans 14 amino acids. The TCR originated in a man in his forties or fifties in good health and CMV-seronegative. Material: PBMCs. The chain employs TRBV6-5 and TRBJ2-1; 8 positions agree with TRBD2. CDR3 protein: CASSTGTRYNEQFF. In DNA, the CDR3 is TGTGCCAGCAGCACCGGGACTAGATACAATGAGCAGTTCTTC.